Reported below is one T cell receptor (beta chain). Antigen specificity is unknown. This specimen belongs to a study of beta chain features in type 1 diabetes. General observations from the study: Naive, central memory and Treg TCRB repertoires appeared more alike in patients than in healthy donors. Moderately but significantly shorter TCRB CDR3s were found in Type 1 diabetes patients in all four CD4+ subsets. Type 1 diabetes patients had VDJ junctions that carried fewer insertions and more deletions.

On average, the one heparinised blood draw given by each donor was around 120 mL. Purities over 98% were achieved in all sorted populations. The germline V gene encodes CDR1 LNHDA and CDR2 SQIVND (reference sequence). Deletions cut 3 bases from V and 1 base from J, with 17 bases between. This CDR3 spans 17 amino acids. The authors reverse transcribed all of the isolated RNA, so sequencing captured expressed TCRB transcripts. Profiled with immunoSEQ multiplex PCR; TCRdb holds only in-frame clones, not every one. Counted here are about 300,000 clones, approximately 13% occurring once; the ten biggest clones make up 0.015%.

The material sequenced was naive CD4+ T cells from blood. The sequence was obtained from a woman aged 18-30 years with type 1 diabetes. This sequence joins TRBV19 and TRBJ2-3; unclear D gene. The CDR3 region is CASSISPLLFGTDTQYF. The CDR3 region has the DNA TGTGCCAGTAGTATCTCTCCTCTATTGTTCGGCACAGATACGCAGTATTTT. Full variable domain (outside the CDR3, taken from reference TRBV19 and TRBJ2-3): DGGITQSPKYLFRKEGQNVTLSCEQNLNHDAMYWYRQDPGQGLRLIYYSQIVNDFQKGDIAEGYSVSREKKESFPLTVTSAQKNPTAFYLCASSISPLLFGTDTQYFGPGTRLTVL.